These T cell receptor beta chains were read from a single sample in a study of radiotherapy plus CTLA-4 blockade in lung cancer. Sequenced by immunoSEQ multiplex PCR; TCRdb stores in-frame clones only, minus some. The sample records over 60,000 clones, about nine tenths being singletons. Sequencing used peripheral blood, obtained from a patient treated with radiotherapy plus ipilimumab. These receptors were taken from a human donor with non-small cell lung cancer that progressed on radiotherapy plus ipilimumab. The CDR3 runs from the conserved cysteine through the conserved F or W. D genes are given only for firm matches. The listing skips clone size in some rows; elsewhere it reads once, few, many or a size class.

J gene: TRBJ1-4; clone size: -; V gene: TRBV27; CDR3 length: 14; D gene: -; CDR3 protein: CASSLGGTNEKLFF; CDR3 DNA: TGTGCCAGCAGTTTAGGGGGAACTAATGAAAAACTGTTTTTT
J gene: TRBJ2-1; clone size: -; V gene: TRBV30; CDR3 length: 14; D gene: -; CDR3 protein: CAWSIHGGRKEQFF; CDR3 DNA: TGTGCCTGGAGTATTCACGGGGGGCGAAAAGAGCAGTTCTTC
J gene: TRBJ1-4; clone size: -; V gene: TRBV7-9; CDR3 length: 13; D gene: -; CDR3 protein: CAIRDRPNEKLFF; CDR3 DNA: TGTGCCATAAGAGACAGACCTAATGAAAAACTGTTTTTT
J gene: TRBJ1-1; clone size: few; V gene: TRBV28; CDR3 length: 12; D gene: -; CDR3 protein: CASSTGGTEAFF; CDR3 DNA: TGTGCCAGCAGTACCGGGGGGACTGAAGCCTTCTTT
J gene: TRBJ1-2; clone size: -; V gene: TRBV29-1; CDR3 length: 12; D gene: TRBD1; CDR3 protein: CSAGGAGDGYTF; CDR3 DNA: TGCAGCGCAGGGGGCGCGGGGGATGGCTACACCTTC
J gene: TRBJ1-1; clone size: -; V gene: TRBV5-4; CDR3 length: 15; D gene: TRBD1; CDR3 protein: CASSLGQEMNTEAFF; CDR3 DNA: TGTGCCAGCAGCCTTGGACAGGAGATGAACACTGAAGCTTTCTTT
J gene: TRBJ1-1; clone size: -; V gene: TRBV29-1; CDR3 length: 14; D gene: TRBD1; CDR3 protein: CSVGYASGGTEAFF; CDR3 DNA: TGCAGCGTTGGCTATGCTTCAGGGGGAACTGAAGCTTTCTTT
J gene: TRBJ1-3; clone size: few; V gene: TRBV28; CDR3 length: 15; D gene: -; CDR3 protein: CASRGPDYSGNTIYF; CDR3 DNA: TGTGCCAGCCGGGGTCCCGACTACTCTGGAAACACCATATATTTT
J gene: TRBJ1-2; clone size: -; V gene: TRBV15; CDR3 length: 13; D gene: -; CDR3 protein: CATSREKPDGYTF; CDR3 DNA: TGTGCCACCAGCAGAGAAAAGCCAGATGGCTACACCTTC
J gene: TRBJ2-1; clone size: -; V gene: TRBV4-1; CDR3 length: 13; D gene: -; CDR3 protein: CASSQVQGTEQFF; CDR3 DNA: TGCGCCAGCAGCCAAGTCCAGGGGACTGAGCAGTTCTTC
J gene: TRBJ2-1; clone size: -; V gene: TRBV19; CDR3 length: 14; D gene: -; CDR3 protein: CASSIPSLATEQFF; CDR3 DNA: TGTGCCAGTAGTATTCCCTCACTAGCTACTGAGCAGTTCTTC
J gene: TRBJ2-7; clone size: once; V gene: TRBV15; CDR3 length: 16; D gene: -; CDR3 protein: CATSRDPSRGGGEQYF; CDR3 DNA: TGTGCCACCAGCAGAGACCCCTCCAGGGGGGGAGGCGAGCAGTACTTC
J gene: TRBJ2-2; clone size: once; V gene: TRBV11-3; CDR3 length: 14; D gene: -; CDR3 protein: CASSLDRYAGELFF; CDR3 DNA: TGTGCCAGCAGCTTAGATCGGTACGCCGGGGAGCTGTTTTTT
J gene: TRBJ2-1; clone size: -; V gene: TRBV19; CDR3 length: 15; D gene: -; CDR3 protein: CASSTPGSSYNEQFF; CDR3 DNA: TGTGCCAGTAGTACCCCTGGGAGCTCCTACAATGAGCAGTTCTTC
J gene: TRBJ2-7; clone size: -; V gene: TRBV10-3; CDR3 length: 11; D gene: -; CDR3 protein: CAISAGLEQYF; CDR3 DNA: TGTGCCATCAGTGCGGGCCTCGAGCAGTACTTC
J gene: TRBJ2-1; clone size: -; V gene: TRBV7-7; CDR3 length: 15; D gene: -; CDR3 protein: CASSPGTGRGNEQFF; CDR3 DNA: TGTGCTAGCAGCCCAGGGACGGGAAGGGGCAATGAGCAGTTCTTC
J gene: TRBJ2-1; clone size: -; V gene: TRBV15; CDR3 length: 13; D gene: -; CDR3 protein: CATSMIMYNEQFF; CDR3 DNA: TGTGCCACCAGCATGATTATGTACAATGAGCAGTTCTTC
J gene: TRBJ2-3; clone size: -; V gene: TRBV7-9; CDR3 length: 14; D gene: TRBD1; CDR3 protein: CASSSGQGIDTQYF; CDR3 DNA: TGTGCCAGCAGCTCCGGACAGGGAATAGATACGCAGTATTTT
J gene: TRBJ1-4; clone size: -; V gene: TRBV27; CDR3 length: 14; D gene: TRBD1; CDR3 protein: CASSSGTGPEKLFF; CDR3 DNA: TGTGCCAGCAGTTCCGGGACAGGGCCCGAAAAACTGTTTTTT
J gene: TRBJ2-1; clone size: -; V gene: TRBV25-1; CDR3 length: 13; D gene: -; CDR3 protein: CASSELKGVGQFF; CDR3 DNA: TGTGCCAGCAGTGAATTAAAGGGTGTGGGGCAGTTCTTC
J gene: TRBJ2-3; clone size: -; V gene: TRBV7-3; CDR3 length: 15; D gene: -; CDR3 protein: CASSLIGGRADTQYF; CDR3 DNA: TGTGCCAGCAGCTTAATTGGGGGTCGGGCAGATACGCAGTATTTT
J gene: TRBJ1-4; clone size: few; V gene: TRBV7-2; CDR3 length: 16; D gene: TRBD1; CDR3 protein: CASSSTEGRGHEKLFF; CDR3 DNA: TGTGCCAGCAGCTCGACAGAGGGCAGGGGGCATGAAAAACTGTTTTTT
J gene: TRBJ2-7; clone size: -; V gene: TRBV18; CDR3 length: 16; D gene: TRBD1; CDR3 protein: CASSPLGQGRTYEQYF; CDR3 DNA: TGTGCCAGCTCACCACTCGGACAGGGGAGGACCTACGAGCAGTACTTC
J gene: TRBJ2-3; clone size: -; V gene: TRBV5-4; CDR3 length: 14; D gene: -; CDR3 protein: CASSLGTDTDTQYF; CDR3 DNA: TGTGCCAGCAGCTTGGGAACAGACACAGATACGCAGTATTTT
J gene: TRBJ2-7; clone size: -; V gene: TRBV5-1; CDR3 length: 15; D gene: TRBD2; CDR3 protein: CASSFKREGADEQYF; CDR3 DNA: TGCGCCAGCAGTTTTAAGCGGGAGGGGGCTGACGAGCAGTACTTC
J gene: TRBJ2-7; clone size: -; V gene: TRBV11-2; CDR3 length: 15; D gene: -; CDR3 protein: CASSSSWTVSYEQYF; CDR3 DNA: TGTGCCAGCAGCTCCTCCTGGACAGTATCCTACGAGCAGTACTTC
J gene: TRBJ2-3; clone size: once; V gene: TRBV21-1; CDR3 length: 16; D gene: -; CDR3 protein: CASSLLEHTSTDTQYF; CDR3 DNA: TGTGCCAGCAGCCTTTTGGAACATACGAGCACAGATACGCAGTATTTT
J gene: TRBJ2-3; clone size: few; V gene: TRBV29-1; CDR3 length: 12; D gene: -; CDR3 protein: CSVHYSTDTQYF; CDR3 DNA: TGCAGCGTCCATTACAGCACAGATACGCAGTATTTT
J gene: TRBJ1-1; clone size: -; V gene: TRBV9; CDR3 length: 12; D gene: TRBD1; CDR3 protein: CASSVEGGQVFF; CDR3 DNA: TGTGCCAGCAGCGTAGAGGGGGGACAGGTTTTCTTT
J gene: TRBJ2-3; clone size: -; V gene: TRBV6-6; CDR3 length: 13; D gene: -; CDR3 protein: CATAKGGTDTQYF; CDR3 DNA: TGTGCCACCGCTAAGGGCGGGACAGATACGCAGTATTTT
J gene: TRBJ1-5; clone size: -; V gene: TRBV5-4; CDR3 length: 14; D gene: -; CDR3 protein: CASSLAGGSQPQHF; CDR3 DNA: TGTGCCAGCAGCTTAGCGGGGGGGTCCCAGCCCCAGCATTTT
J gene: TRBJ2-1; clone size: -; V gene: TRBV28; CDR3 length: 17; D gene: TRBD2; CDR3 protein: CASSPPIGRGGGNEQFF; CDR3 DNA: TGTGCCAGCAGTCCCCCGATCGGGAGGGGTGGGGGCAATGAGCAGTTCTTC
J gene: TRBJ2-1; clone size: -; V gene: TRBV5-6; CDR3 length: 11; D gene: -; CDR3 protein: CASSSYNEQFF; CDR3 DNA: TGTGCCAGCAGCTCTTACAATGAGCAGTTCTTC
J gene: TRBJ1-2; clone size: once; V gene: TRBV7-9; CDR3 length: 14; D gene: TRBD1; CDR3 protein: CASSPQGDSYGYTF; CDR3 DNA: TGTGCCAGCAGCCCACAGGGGGATAGCTATGGCTACACCTTC
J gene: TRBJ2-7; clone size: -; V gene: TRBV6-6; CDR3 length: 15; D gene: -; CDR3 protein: CASSDPQRSSYEQYF; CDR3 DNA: TGTGCCAGCAGTGACCCCCAGCGGAGTTCCTACGAGCAGTACTTC
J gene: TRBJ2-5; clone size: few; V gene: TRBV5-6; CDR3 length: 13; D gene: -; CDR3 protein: CASSLYIEETQYF; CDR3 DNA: TGTGCCAGCAGCTTGTACATAGAAGAGACCCAGTACTTC
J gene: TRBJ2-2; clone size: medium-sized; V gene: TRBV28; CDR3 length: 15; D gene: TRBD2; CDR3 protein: CASTDLAGDTGELFF; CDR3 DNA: TGTGCCAGCACTGATCTAGCGGGGGACACCGGGGAGCTGTTTTTT
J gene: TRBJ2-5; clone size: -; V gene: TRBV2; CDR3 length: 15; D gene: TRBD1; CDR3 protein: CASSGQGPLQETQYF; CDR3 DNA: TGTGCCAGCAGCGGACAGGGACCGCTCCAAGAGACCCAGTACTTC
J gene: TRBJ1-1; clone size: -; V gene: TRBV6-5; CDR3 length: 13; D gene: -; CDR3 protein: CASSPGMNTEAFF; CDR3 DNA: TGTGCCAGCAGCCCGGGAATGAACACTGAAGCTTTCTTT
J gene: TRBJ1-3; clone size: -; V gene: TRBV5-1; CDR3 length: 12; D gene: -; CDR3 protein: CASQGSGNTIYF; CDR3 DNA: TGCGCCAGCCAGGGGAGCGGAAACACCATATATTTT